These 27 T cell receptor beta chains share one sample of origin, sequenced in a study of control samples from healthy donors and cancer patients. The repertoire was sequenced with immunoSEQ multiplex PCR; TCRdb's copy has only in-frame clones and lacks some. The top ten clones hold over 6.5% of a sample with 150,000 to 200,000 clones, approximately 93% of them seen once. Source material: blood. These receptors all come from a woman in her 40s in good health.

This clone was seen a single time. The chain couples TRBV12-3 or TRBV12-4 to TRBJ1-4; D is possibly TRBD1 (5 bases). V lost 6 bases and J 10 bases, leaving 15 bases between the germline ends. The CDR3 covers 13 residues. The CDR3 nucleotides are TGTGCCAGCAGCCAAGGAAGGGGCTTAAAACTGTTTTTT. Amino acids: CASSQGRGLKLFF.

The J gene is TRBJ2-7, the V gene TRBV5-1; D may be TRBD2 (6 bases). The ends were cut back, 5 bases at V and 7 bases at J, with 19 bases in the middle. Germline V gene data show CDR1 as SGHRS and CDR2 as YFSETQ. CDR3 length equals 14 residues. The CDR3 reads CASRQEGGLDEQYF. CDR3 DNA: TGCGCCAGCAGACAGGAGGGAGGCCTCGATGAGCAGTACTTC.

This clone has just a few counts. The J gene is TRBJ1-5, the V gene TRBV5-5; unclear D gene. Trimming pared 4 bases from V and 2 bases from J, leaving 10 bases between. CDR1 and CDR2 (germline): SGHKS, YYEKEE (reference sequence). The CDR3 is 14 amino acids. The CDR3 loop reads CASSLGGGNQPQHF. The DNA for the CDR3 is TGTGCCAGCAGCCTCGGTGGGGGCAATCAGCCCCAGCATTTT.

This sequence joins TRBV9 and TRBJ1-3; D gene unclear. V was pared by 4 bases and J by 4 bases, with 12 bases between. The germline V gene has CDR1 SGDLS and CDR2 YYNGEE. This CDR3 contains 14 residues. The CDR3 is CASSPATSGNTIYF. The CDR3 DNA reads as TGTGCCAGCAGCCCCGCCACCTCCGGAAACACCATATATTTT.

In regard to this clone: An end of the junction differs from the germline gene, which may be a read error. The chain uses TRBV29-1 and TRBJ2-7; 7 positions agree with TRBD2. The CDR3 contains 16 residues. The V gene's germline CDR1 is SQVTM and CDR2 ANQGSEA. CDR3 sequence: CSVVFSRGGSPYGQYF. The CDR3 nucleotides read TGCAGCGTTGTTTTTTCGCGGGGAGGGTCCCCCTACGGGCAGTACTTC.

The chain uses TRBV9 and TRBJ1-4, with D unclear. Germline CDR1 reads SGDLS; CDR2 reads YYNGEE. Trimming stripped 0 bases from V and 8 bases from J, with 14 bases between. The length of the CDR3 is 15 residues. The CDR3 loop reads CASSVAIGRQEKLFF. The DNA for the CDR3 is TGTGCCAGCAGCGTAGCGATCGGAAGGCAGGAAAAACTGTTTTTT.

This chain uses TRBV27 with TRBJ2-7; 7 bases map to TRBD2. Germline lookup yields CDR1 MNHEY and CDR2 SMNVEV (reference sequence). The CDR3 runs to 14 residues. V lost 2 bases and J lost 3; bases outside the gene matches: 4. CDR3: CASSLAGADYEQYF. The CDR3 DNA is TGTGCCAGCAGTTTAGCGGGAGCGGACTACGAGCAGTACTTC.

The J gene is TRBJ2-6, the V gene TRBV9; tentatively, D is TRBD1 (5 bases). Trimming cost V 4 bases and J 1 base, with 9 bases left between them. From germline, CDR1 is SGDLS and CDR2 YYNGEE. The CDR3 sequence is 15 residues long. Written as DNA, the CDR3 is TGTGCCAGCAGCCATGCAGGGTCTGGGGCCAACGTCCTGACTTTC. It codes for CASSHAGSGANVLTF. The full variable domain, in which reference TRBV9 and TRBJ2-6 provide the parts outside the CDR3, is DSGVTQTPKHLITATGQRVTLRCSPRSGDLSVYWYQQSLDQGLQFLIQYYNGEERAKGNILERFSAQQFPDLHSELNLSSLELGDSALYFCASSHAGSGANVLTFGAGSRLTVL.

This clone appeared once. The chain combines TRBV7-2 with TRBJ1-3, with D perhaps TRBD1 (6 bases). From germline, CDR1 is SGHTA and CDR2 FQGNSA. The CDR3 length is 16 residues. Trimming stripped 3 bases from V and 2 bases from J, with 14 bases between. The CDR3 DNA follows: TGTGCCAGCAGCTTGGTCCCCCGGGGGCCTGGAAACACCATATATTTT. Its translation is CASSLVPRGPGNTIYF.

The CDR3 loop reads CASSLSQANYGYTF. CDR3 coding DNA: TGTGCCAGCAGCTTGAGCCAAGCTAACTATGGCTACACCTTC. The chain has TRBV5-4 and TRBJ1-2; D is unresolved. V was shortened by 1 base and J by 0 bases, with 7 bases between the two germline ends. The CDR3 sequence is 14 residues long. Looked up from germline, CDR1 is SGHNT and CDR2 is YYREEE (reference sequence).

The chain links TRBV5-4 to TRBJ2-3; D is uncertain. Germline CDR1 is SGHNT and CDR2 is YYREEE (reference sequence). The CDR3 extends over 13 amino acids. Trimming cost V 0 bases and J 4 bases, with 6 bases left between them. The CDR3 sequence is CASSLDRADTQYF. DNA for the CDR3: TGTGCCAGCAGCTTGGACAGAGCAGATACGCAGTATTTT.

Comment on this clone: Mismatch with germline at one junction end may stem from a read error. This chain connects TRBV10-3 to TRBJ2-7; D is unclear. The germline gives CDR1 ENHRY, CDR2 SYGVKD. This CDR3 comprises 15 residues. In nucleotides, the CDR3 is TGTGCCATCAGTCAGTCCCAAGCGAGAGTCTACGAGCAGTACTTC. Its protein product is CAISQSQARVYEQYF.

The CDR3 spells CASRRSPRETQYF. CDR3 nucleotide sequence: TGTGCCAGCAGGAGGTCACCCCGGGAGACCCAGTACTTC. The rearrangement joins TRBV6-5 to TRBJ2-5; D unclear. The CDR3 is 13 amino acids. Per germline, CDR1 MNHEY and CDR2 SVGAGI. Trimming cost V 6 bases and J 5 bases, with 13 bases left between them.

The chain recombines TRBV9 with TRBJ1-1; D uncertain. V lost 0 bases, J lost 2 bases, and 5 bases lay in between. Germline V lookup: CDR1 SGDLS, CDR2 YYNGEE. The CDR3 has 13 amino acids. CDR3 loop: CASSVDTNTEAFF. CDR3 DNA: TGTGCCAGCAGCGTAGATACAAACACTGAAGCTTTCTTT.

The chain couples TRBV11-3 to TRBJ2-1, with 8 bases matching TRBD1. V dropped 1 base and J dropped 5; count of bases not matched to a gene: 4. The length of the CDR3 is 15 residues. From germline, CDR1 is SGHNT and CDR2 YENEEA. The CDR3 spells CASSLAKDRDNEQFF. CDR3 in DNA: TGTGCCAGCAGCTTAGCCAAGGACAGGGACAATGAGCAGTTCTTC.

The rearrangement joins TRBV7-2 to TRBJ1-4; D is possibly TRBD1 (6 bases). Germline CDR1 is SGHTA and CDR2 is FQGNSA. Trimming pared 5 bases from V and 8 bases from J, leaving 18 bases between. The CDR3 is 15 residues long. This CDR3 is CASSLSGGLREKLFF. The CDR3 coding sequence is TGTGCCAGCAGCCTATCTGGGGGGCTTAGGGAAAAACTGTTTTTT.

V and J are TRBV18 and TRBJ1-2; D is unresolved. Germline V CDR1 and CDR2: KGHSH, LQKENI. The V gene lost 2 bases and the J gene lost 9 bases, with 10 bases spanning the gap. The CDR3 covers 12 residues. The CDR3 DNA is TGTGCCAGCTCACCAGGAAAAAATCGCTACACCTTC. It specifies CASSPGKNRYTF.

The V gene is TRBV7-3, the J gene TRBJ2-5; D not resolved. V was cut by 2 bases and J by 4 bases, with 8 bases left in between. In germline, CDR1 is SGHTA, CDR2 FQGTGA. The CDR3 length is 13 residues. The CDR3 nucleotides read TGTGCCAGCAGCTTATCTAGTCGAGAGACCCAGTACTTC. This codes for CASSLSSRETQYF.

This clone was observed a handful of times. This chain uses TRBV29-1 with TRBJ1-2, with TRBD1 identical over 9 bases. J gave up 2 bases and V 3 bases, and 4 bases lay outside the gene matches. CDR3 size: 14 residues. Germline lookup yields CDR1 SQVTM and CDR2 ANQGSEA. In DNA form, the CDR3 reads TGCAGCGTTGAGGGACAGGGCGAAAACTATGGCTACACCTTC. Its translation is CSVEGQGENYGYTF.

J is TRBJ1-6 and V is TRBV5-6, with a weak D call TRBD1 (6 bases). Looked up from germline, CDR1 is SGHDT and CDR2 is YYEEEE. V lost 2 bases and J lost 10, with 13 bases in between. The CDR3 totals 14 residues. This CDR3 is CASSLGGTGSPLHF. CDR3 bases: TGTGCCAGCAGCTTAGGGGGAACGGGATCACCCCTCCACTTT.

With respect to this clone: Other DNA sequences in the sample encode the same CDR3. V gene TRBV6-2 or TRBV6-3 combines with J gene TRBJ2-4; 9 bases fit TRBD1. The CDR3 length is 17 residues. Germline V gene lookup returns CDR1 MNHEY and CDR2 SVGEGT. Trimming cost V 6 bases and J 0 bases; bases outside gene matches: 9. CDR3 nucleotide sequence: TGTGCCAGCAGCGATCACCGGGACAGGGAAGCCAAAAACATTCAGTACTTC. Protein sequence: CASSDHRDREAKNIQYF.

In regard to this clone: At one boundary the junction diverges from the germline segment, which might be a read error. The rearrangement uses TRBV10-3 and TRBJ1-3; D is ambiguous. This CDR3 spans 14 amino acids. The germline V gene has CDR1 ENHRY and CDR2 SYGVKD. CDR3 sequence: CASHPGNSGNTIYF. CDR3 coding DNA: TGTGCCTCTCACCCGGGTAACTCTGGAAACACCATTTATTTT.

The chain recombines TRBV6-5 with TRBJ2-7; either TRBD1 or TRBD2 may supply D (5 bases each). V was trimmed by 6 bases and J by 2 bases, leaving 11 bases between them. Germline V lookup: CDR1 MNHEY, CDR2 SVGAGI. The CDR3 spans 13 residues. This CDR3 reads CASRSGPPYEQYF. CDR3 nucleotides: TGTGCCAGCAGGTCGGGACCTCCCTACGAGCAGTACTTC.

V and J are TRBV19 and TRBJ1-1; D might be TRBD1 (6 bases). The CDR3 contains 15 residues. V was pared by 4 bases and J by 4 bases, with 16 bases between. Germline V gene data show CDR1 as LNHDA and CDR2 as SQIVND (reference sequence). The CDR3 region is CASSRQGTGRTEAFF. Here the CDR3 DNA reads TGTGCCAGTAGTAGGCAGGGGACGGGGCGCACTGAAGCTTTCTTT. The complete variable domain, with remaining parts taken from reference TRBV19 and TRBJ1-1, reads DGGITQSPKYLFRKEGQNVTLSCEQNLNHDAMYWYRQDPGQGLRLIYYSQIVNDFQKGDIAEGYSVSREKKESFPLTVTSAQKNPTAFYLCASSRQGTGRTEAFFGQGTRLTVV.

The chain joins TRBV15 to TRBJ2-1; the match to TRBD2 covers 10 bases. The CDR3 has 15 residues. V shed 8 bases, J shed 6 bases, and the junction held 10 bases outside the gene matches. From germline, CDR1 is LNHNV and CDR2 YYDKDF (reference sequence). CDR3 in DNA: TGTGCCACCGGTCTCGGACTAGCGGAAGTCAATGAGCAGTTCTTC. The encoded protein is CATGLGLAEVNEQFF.

The chain carries TRBV2 and TRBJ1-2; no firm D call. Trimming took off 6 bases at V and 4 bases at J, with 9 bases between the two ends. CDR1 is SNHLY, CDR2 FYNNEI, per germline. There are 12 residues in the CDR3. The CDR3, as DNA: TGTGCCAGCAGCGGGGAAACCTATGGCTACACCTTC. This sequence encodes CASSGETYGYTF.

The CDR3 region is CASSYSGTGGNTIYF. CDR3 DNA: TGTGCCAGCAGTTACTCGGGGACAGGGGGAAACACCATATATTTT. V is TRBV6-5 and J is TRBJ1-3, with TRBD1 matching 9 bases. With 0 bases clipped from V and 4 bases from J, the junction kept 1 base outside the gene matches. Germline V CDR1 and CDR2: MNHEY, SVGAGI. The CDR3 is 15 amino acids.